The present entry profiles one T cell receptor beta chain with its context. Original methodology: Reference gene primer amplification gave estimated nucleated cell counts. Sequencing used immunoSEQ multiplex PCR; TCRdb keeps in-frame clones, though not all of them. For V, J and clone size, that table is used; D and trimming come from the DNA. The table shows some 370,000 clones, with around 90% occurring only once. The sample belongs to a study of blood T cell repertoires in COVID-19. Study at large: The origin of the acute and convalescent COVID-19 samples was the United States, Italy and Spain. PBMCs, B-cell-depleted T cells, or T cells provided the cDNA or gDNA that made up the material.

The origin of this receptor is a man aged 18 to 30 with active or convalescent COVID-19. Sequenced: peripheral blood.

The CDR3 nucleotides are TGCGCCAGCAGCCTCGGCGGAGAGCAGTTCTTC. Residues: CASSLGGEQFF. The chain couples TRBV4-1 to TRBJ2-1; D ambiguous. Per germline, CDR1 MGHRA and CDR2 YSYEKL. The V end was cut by 4 bases, the J end by 10 bases, with 8 bases between. This CDR3 is built from 11 residues.